The present T cell receptor (beta chain) was sequenced within a study of blood T cells in healthy people across ages (dated by TCRdb to about 2015). Turning to the overall study: In model experiments, template switching captured roughly one uniquely barcoded TCR beta cDNA molecule for every two T cells. To avoid experimental bias, donors of different ages were spread randomly across the sequencing lanes. For two donors (one aged 18 to 29 and one aged 80 or older), the study analyzed two additional independent replicas of 1 million unique cDNA reads from the same blood draw. The donors were divided into four age groups: young (average around 17 years), middle-aged (about 39), aged (around 67) and long-lived (around 80). The study measured age-related changes in TCR beta repertoire diversity using deep sequencing normalized with unique cDNA molecular identifiers. Summary of the overall study and its limitations: Observed TCR beta diversity correlated strongly with the percentage of naive T cells measured by flow cytometry. Conclusive comparison of naive and antigen-experienced compartments was prevented by the profiling of bulk unsorted PBMCs. Observed TCR beta diversity per million T cells fell roughly linearly with age, and a significant reduction was already apparent by age roughly 40. Estimates of total diversity based on one million sequenced T cells were regarded as lower bounds and as underestimates. Compared with the aged group, the long-lived group had more naive CD4+ T cells, fewer expanded clones and increased TCR diversity, a pattern suggesting age selection. The CMV infection status of donors was not known, potentially confounding age-related changes in expanded clonotypes.

Systemically healthy Caucasian individuals from Russia, approximately 39 in total and aged about 6 to 100 years, were included as donors. Each donor gave around 9.5 milliliters of peripheral blood, collected into EDTA-treated Vacutainer tubes. Ficoll-Paque density-gradient centrifugation was used to isolate PBMCs, with at least 6 million per sample. Total RNA, at least 6 micrograms per sample, was extracted from PBMCs with Trizol reagent. For every donor, an aliquot of PBMCs went through flow cytometry to measure the percentages of naive CD45RAhigh/CD27high T cells. The CDR3 goes from the cysteine to the phenylalanine over 12 residues. Kept here is only the CDR3 DNA, which spans 36 bases and is read in frame from base 1. The germline V gene encodes CDR1 SQVTM and CDR2 ANQGSEA. Between the V and J ends, shortened by 4 bases and 6 bases respectively, the junction contains 9 bases. Remarks on this clonotype: Its antigen is still unknown. The record has no base qualities; no much larger clone is one base away.

To prepare the library, 5' RACE was applied. TCRdb names Illumina HiSeq 2500 as the instrument used. A second PCR of roughly 7 to 11 cycles was performed with a sample-barcoded 5' primer and a J-beta primer mix. A unique molecular identifier was introduced onto each TCR beta cDNA molecule by a template-switch 5' adaptor carrying 12 random nucleotides. At least 2.5 million CDR3-containing paired-end reads were obtained from each sample. All of the RNA was converted into first-strand cDNA using the Mint cDNA synthesis kit, with a TRBC-specific oligonucleotide serving as the primer. All cDNA was treated with uracil-DNA glycosylase and then went through a first 18-cycle PCR with the universal primers M1SS and BC2_uni_R. As for the authors' bioinformatics: Each sample was normalized by randomly selecting 1 million high-quality reads, each carrying a distinct molecular identifier. Instead of being binned into consensus sequences, reads with shared molecular identifiers were discarded. CDR3 identification, clonotype clustering and error correction used MiTCR with a Q25 quality threshold and the strictest error-elimination algorithm. A nonparametric unseen species model using Euler transformation provided a lower-bound estimate of total TCR beta diversity. TCRdb ran its own pipeline on the public reads, namely fastp trimming at Q25 and MiXCR clone calling, and kept in-frame beta chains. For every CDR3 protein sequence, its rows merge into one entry that carries the most common genes and DNA. TCRdb, rather than the study authors, made the V and J calls. Counted in this sample were roughly 1,500,000 distinct CDR3 sequences; approximately 40% of them appeared once. The ten largest clonotypes hold roughly 7.9% of the sample.

The V and J genes are TRBV29-1 and TRBJ2-2, with the D gene not confidently named. The sample taken for sequencing was blood. The sequence was collected from a woman aged 18 to 35 in good health. CDR3 loop: CSVGRKSGELFF. The nucleotide sequence is TGCAGCGTTGGAAGGAAGTCCGGGGAGCTGTTTTTT.